These T cell receptor beta chains were read from a single sample in a study of shared clonotypes between healthy human individuals. TCRdb's copy holds only in-frame clones and misses some; the assay was immunoSEQ multiplex PCR. There are 2 million to 2.5 million clones in the sample; 90% to 95% occur only once, and 0.1% to 0.15% lies in the top ten. Sequenced sample: naive CD4+ T cells sorted from blood. The receptor source for this set is a man in his late teens or twenties in good health. CDR3s include the opening cysteine and the closing phenylalanine or tryptophan. Fields, in order: J gene, clone size, V gene, D gene, CDR3 protein, CDR3 DNA. A D gene is named only where the DNA matches it firmly. Clone sizes are given selectively: once, few, many, or a class where the clone is expanded.

j_gene: TRBJ2-3; abundance: -; v_gene: TRBV10-3; d_gene: -; CDR3aa: CAISPGPSTDTQYF; CDR3nt: TGTGCCATCAGTCCGGGACCTAGCACAGATACGCAGTATTTT
j_gene: TRBJ2-7; abundance: -; v_gene: TRBV13; d_gene: TRBD1; CDR3aa: CASSHRQGEAEQYF; CDR3nt: TGTGCCAGCAGTCATAGACAGGGGGAAGCCGAGCAGTACTTC
j_gene: TRBJ2-3; abundance: -; v_gene: TRBV19; d_gene: TRBD2; CDR3aa: CASRLAGERTDTQYF; CDR3nt: TGTGCCAGTAGGCTAGCGGGGGAAAGGACAGATACGCAGTATTTT
j_gene: TRBJ2-5; abundance: -; v_gene: TRBV27; d_gene: -; CDR3aa: CASNPTGRGTQYF; CDR3nt: TGTGCCAGCAACCCGACAGGGAGGGGGACCCAGTACTTC
j_gene: TRBJ2-7; abundance: -; v_gene: TRBV5-1; d_gene: -; CDR3aa: CASAGPAYEQYF; CDR3nt: TGCGCCAGCGCCGGGCCTGCCTACGAGCAGTACTTC
j_gene: TRBJ1-2; abundance: -; v_gene: TRBV27; d_gene: TRBD1; CDR3aa: CATGQGATPNYGYTF; CDR3nt: TGTGCCACCGGACAGGGGGCAACTCCTAACTATGGCTACACCTTC
j_gene: TRBJ2-4; abundance: -; v_gene: TRBV7-2; d_gene: TRBD2; CDR3aa: CASSLAREGNIQYF; CDR3nt: TGTGCCAGCAGCTTAGCTCGGGAGGGAAACATTCAGTACTTC
j_gene: TRBJ1-5; abundance: once; v_gene: TRBV27; d_gene: -; CDR3aa: CASSLEPRQPQHF; CDR3nt: TGTGCCAGCAGTTTAGAACCCCGTCAGCCCCAGCATTTT
j_gene: TRBJ2-2; abundance: -; v_gene: TRBV7-3; d_gene: -; CDR3aa: CASSPNTGELFF; CDR3nt: TGTGCCAGCAGTCCCAACACCGGGGAGCTGTTTTTT
j_gene: TRBJ2-5; abundance: once; v_gene: TRBV6-1; d_gene: -; CDR3aa: CASSERGETQYF; CDR3nt: TGTGCCAGCAGTGAACGGGGAGAGACCCAGTACTTC
j_gene: TRBJ2-5; abundance: -; v_gene: TRBV6-1; d_gene: -; CDR3aa: CASSGTYQETQYF; CDR3nt: TGTGCCAGCAGTGGCACGTACCAAGAGACCCAGTACTTC
j_gene: TRBJ1-1; abundance: -; v_gene: TRBV23-1; d_gene: -; CDR3aa: CASTPEAFF; CDR3nt: TGCGCCAGCACGCCTGAAGCTTTCTTT
j_gene: TRBJ1-1; abundance: once; v_gene: TRBV2; d_gene: -; CDR3aa: CASCQGLNTEAFF; CDR3nt: TGTGCCAGCTGTCAGGGGCTGAACACTGAAGCTTTCTTT
j_gene: TRBJ1-3; abundance: -; v_gene: TRBV7-8; d_gene: -; CDR3aa: CASSSGAMSGNTIYF; CDR3nt: TGTGCCAGCAGCTCCGGGGCCATGTCTGGAAACACCATATATTTT
j_gene: TRBJ1-2; abundance: -; v_gene: TRBV19; d_gene: -; CDR3aa: CASSMSTGGNYGYTF; CDR3nt: TGTGCCAGTAGTATGTCAACAGGAGGGAACTATGGCTACACCTTC
j_gene: TRBJ1-1; abundance: once; v_gene: TRBV28; d_gene: TRBD1; CDR3aa: CASKQDRFTEAFF; CDR3nt: TGTGCCAGCAAGCAGGACAGGTTCACTGAAGCTTTCTTT
j_gene: TRBJ2-2; abundance: -; v_gene: TRBV19; d_gene: -; CDR3aa: CASSVLTDAGELFF; CDR3nt: TGTGCCAGTAGTGTACTGACAGACGCCGGGGAGCTGTTTTTT
j_gene: TRBJ1-1; abundance: few; v_gene: TRBV7-2; d_gene: -; CDR3aa: CASSSDRNTEAFF; CDR3nt: TGTGCCAGCAGCTCCGACAGGAACACTGAAGCTTTCTTT
j_gene: TRBJ1-5; abundance: -; v_gene: TRBV30; d_gene: -; CDR3aa: CAWSKTTGKNQPQHF; CDR3nt: TGTGCCTGGAGTAAAACCACAGGGAAGAATCAGCCCCAGCATTTT
j_gene: TRBJ1-3; abundance: -; v_gene: TRBV28; d_gene: -; CDR3aa: CASSQGRETFSGNTIYF; CDR3nt: TGTGCCAGCAGTCAGGGACGGGAAACTTTTTCTGGAAACACCATATATTTT
j_gene: TRBJ2-1; abundance: -; v_gene: TRBV7-2; d_gene: -; CDR3aa: CASRRGGAYNEQFF; CDR3nt: TGTGCCAGCAGACGAGGGGGAGCCTACAATGAGCAGTTCTTC
j_gene: TRBJ2-7; abundance: -; v_gene: TRBV5-4; d_gene: -; CDR3aa: CASSFWDRYEQYF; CDR3nt: TGTGCCAGCAGCTTCTGGGACCGGTACGAGCAGTACTTC
j_gene: TRBJ1-6; abundance: few; v_gene: TRBV2; d_gene: -; CDR3aa: CASSPLSGPLHF; CDR3nt: TGTGCCAGCAGTCCCTTATCCGGACCCCTCCACTTT
j_gene: TRBJ2-1; abundance: -; v_gene: TRBV6-6; d_gene: -; CDR3aa: CASSYIGYNEQFF; CDR3nt: TGTGCCAGCAGTTACATAGGATACAATGAGCAGTTCTTC
j_gene: TRBJ1-2; abundance: -; v_gene: TRBV7-8; d_gene: TRBD1; CDR3aa: CASSRDRNYGYTF; CDR3nt: TGTGCCAGCAGCCGGGACAGGAACTATGGCTACACCTTC